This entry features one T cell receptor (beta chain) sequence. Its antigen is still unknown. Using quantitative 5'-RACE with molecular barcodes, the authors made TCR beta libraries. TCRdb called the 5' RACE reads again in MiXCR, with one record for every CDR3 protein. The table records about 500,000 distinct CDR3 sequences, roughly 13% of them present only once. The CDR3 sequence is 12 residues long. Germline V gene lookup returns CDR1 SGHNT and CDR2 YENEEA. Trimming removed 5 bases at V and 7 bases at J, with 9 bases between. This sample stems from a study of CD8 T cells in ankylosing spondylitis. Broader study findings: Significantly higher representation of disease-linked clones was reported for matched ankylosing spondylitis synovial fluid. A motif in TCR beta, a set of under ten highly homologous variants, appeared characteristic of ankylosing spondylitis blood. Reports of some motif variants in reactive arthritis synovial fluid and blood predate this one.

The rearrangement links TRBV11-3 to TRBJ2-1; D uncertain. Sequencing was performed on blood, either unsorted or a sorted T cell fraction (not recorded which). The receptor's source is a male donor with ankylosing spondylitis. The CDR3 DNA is TGTGCCAGCAGCGCGAGTAGAAATGAGCAGTTCTTC. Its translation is CASSASRNEQFF. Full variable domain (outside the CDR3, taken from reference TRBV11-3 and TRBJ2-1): EAGVVQSPRYKIIEKKQPVAFWCNPISGHNTLYWYLQNLGQGPELLIRYENEEAVDDSQLPKDRFSAERLKGVDSTLKIQPAELGDSAVYLCASSASRNEQFFGPGTRLTVL.